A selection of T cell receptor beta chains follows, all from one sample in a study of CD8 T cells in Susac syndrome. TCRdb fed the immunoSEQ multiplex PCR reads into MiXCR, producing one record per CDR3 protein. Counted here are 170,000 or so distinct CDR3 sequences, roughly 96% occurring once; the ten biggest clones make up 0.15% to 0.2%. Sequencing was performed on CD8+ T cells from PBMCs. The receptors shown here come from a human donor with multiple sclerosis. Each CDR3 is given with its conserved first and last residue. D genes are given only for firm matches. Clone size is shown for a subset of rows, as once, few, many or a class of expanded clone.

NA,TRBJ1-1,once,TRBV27,CASYPFGGANTEAFF,TGTGCCAGCTACCCTTTTGGGGGAGCGAACACTGAAGCTTTCTTT
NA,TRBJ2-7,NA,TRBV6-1,CASSEERSRFYEQYF,TGTGCCAGCAGTGAAGAACGGAGCAGATTCTACGAGCAGTACTTC
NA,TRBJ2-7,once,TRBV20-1,CSAVAEPVINYEQYF,TGCAGTGCAGTAGCGGAGCCGGTCATTAACTACGAGCAGTACTTC
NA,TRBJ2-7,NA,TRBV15,CATSEDYEQYF,TGTGCCACCAGCGAAGACTACGAGCAGTACTTC
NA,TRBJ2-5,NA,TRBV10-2,CASSEGAQYF,TGCGCCAGCAGTGAGGGGGCCCAGTACTTC
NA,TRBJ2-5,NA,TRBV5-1,CASSPYLRTEETQYF,TGCGCCAGCAGCCCATACTTGAGGACAGAGGAGACCCAGTACTTC
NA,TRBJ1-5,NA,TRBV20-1,CSARDGNQPQHF,TGCAGTGCCAGGGACGGCAATCAGCCCCAGCATTTT
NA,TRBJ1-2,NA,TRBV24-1,CATSDRHLNYGYTF,TGTGCCACCAGTGACCGACACTTAAACTATGGCTACACCTTC
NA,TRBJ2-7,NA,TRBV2,CASREGVLYEQYF,TGTGCCAGCAGGGAAGGGGTTCTCTACGAGCAGTACTTC
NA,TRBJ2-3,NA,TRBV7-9,CASSPLDGRTTDTQYF,TGTGCCAGCAGCCCCCTGGACGGGAGAACTACAGATACGCAGTATTTT
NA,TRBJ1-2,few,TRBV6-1,CASSNPGYYGYTF,TGTGCCAGCAGCAACCCCGGATACTATGGCTACACCTTC
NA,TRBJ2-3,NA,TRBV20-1,CSAPWAGPDTQYF,TGCAGTGCTCCTTGGGCGGGGCCAGATACGCAGTATTTT
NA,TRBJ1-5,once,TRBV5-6,CASSLGRAGNQPQHF,TGTGCCAGCAGCTTGGGTAGGGCAGGCAATCAGCCCCAGCATTTT
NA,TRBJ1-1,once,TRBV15,CATSRDRDIEAFF,TGTGCCACCAGCAGAGACCGGGACATAGAAGCTTTCTTT
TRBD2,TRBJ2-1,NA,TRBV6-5,CASSYSAGGPIEQFF,TGTGCCAGCAGTTACTCAGCGGGAGGGCCAATTGAGCAGTTCTTC
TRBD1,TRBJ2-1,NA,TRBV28,CASTLGQGRDEQFF,TGTGCCAGCACCCTAGGACAGGGTAGAGATGAGCAGTTCTTC
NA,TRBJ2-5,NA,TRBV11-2,CASSLGTKQETQYF,TGTGCCAGCAGCTTAGGGACCAAACAAGAGACCCAGTACTTC
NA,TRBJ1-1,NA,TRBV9,CASSALLSTEAFF,TGTGCCAGCAGCGCCCTACTGAGCACTGAAGCTTTCTTT
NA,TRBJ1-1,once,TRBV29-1,CSVEGAGRDTEAFF,TGCAGCGTTGAAGGGGCGGGCAGGGACACTGAAGCTTTCTTT
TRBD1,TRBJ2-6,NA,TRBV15,CATSTRDRAGANVLTF,TGTGCCACCAGCACCCGGGACAGGGCTGGGGCCAACGTCCTGACTTTC
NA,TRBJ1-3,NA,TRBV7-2,CASSSRDSNSGNTIYF,TGTGCCAGCAGCTCCCGAGACAGTAACTCTGGAAACACCATATATTTT
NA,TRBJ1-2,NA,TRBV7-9,CASSTAFTEGDGYGYTF,TGTGCCAGCAGCACCGCCTTCACCGAGGGTGACGGCTATGGCTACACCTTC
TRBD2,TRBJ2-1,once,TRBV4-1,CASSQDLRLAGASYNEQFF,TGCGCCAGCAGCCAAGATTTACGGCTAGCGGGAGCCTCTTACAATGAGCAGTTCTTC
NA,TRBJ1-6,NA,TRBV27,CASRERINSPLHF,TGTGCCAGCCGCGAGAGGATTAATTCACCCCTCCACTTT
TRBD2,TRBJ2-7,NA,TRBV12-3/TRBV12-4,CASIASTSGEYEQYF,TGTGCCAGCATCGCATCGACTAGCGGAGAGTACGAGCAGTACTTC
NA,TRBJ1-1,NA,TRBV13,CASSPPWTEAFF,TGTGCCAGCAGCCCCCCATGGACTGAAGCTTTCTTT
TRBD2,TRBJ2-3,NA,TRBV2,CASSELAGYTDTQYF,TGTGCCAGCAGTGAACTAGCGGGATACACAGATACGCAGTATTTT
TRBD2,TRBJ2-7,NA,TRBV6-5,CASKLAGDYEQYF,TGTGCCAGCAAGCTAGCGGGGGACTACGAGCAGTACTTC
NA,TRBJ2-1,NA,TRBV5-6,CASRPTPGHYNEQFF,TGTGCCAGCAGGCCAACACCGGGACACTACAATGAGCAGTTCTTC
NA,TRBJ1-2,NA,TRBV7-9,CASSLAATDLYGYTF,TGTGCCAGCAGCTTAGCTGCGACGGACCTCTATGGCTACACCTTC
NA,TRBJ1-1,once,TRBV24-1,CATSARDGTEAFF,TGTGCCACCAGTGCCAGGGACGGGACTGAAGCTTTCTTT
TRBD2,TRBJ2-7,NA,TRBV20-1,CSARRGLAESYEQYF,TGCAGTGCTAGAAGGGGACTAGCGGAGAGTTACGAGCAGTACTTC
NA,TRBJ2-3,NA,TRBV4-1,CASSQEEGPFTDTQYF,TGCGCCAGCAGCCAAGAGGAGGGCCCTTTCACAGATACGCAGTATTTT
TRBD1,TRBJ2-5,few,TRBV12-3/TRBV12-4,CASRGQGETQYF,TGTGCCAGCAGGGGACAGGGTGAGACCCAGTACTTC
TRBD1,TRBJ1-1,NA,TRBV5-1,CASSMTGETAFF,TGCGCCAGCAGCATGACAGGGGAAACGGCATTCTTT
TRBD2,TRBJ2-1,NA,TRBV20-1,CSARVGLAGVYEQFF,TGCAGTGCTAGGGTGGGACTAGCGGGAGTCTATGAGCAGTTCTTC
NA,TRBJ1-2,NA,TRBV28,CASSLRGGGYTF,TGTGCCAGCAGCCTTCGGGGGGGCGGCTACACCTTC
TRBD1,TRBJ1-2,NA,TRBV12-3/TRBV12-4,CASSDTTGVYGYTF,TGTGCCAGCAGTGATACTACAGGGGTCTATGGCTACACCTTC
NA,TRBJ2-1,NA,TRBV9,CASSPGVNEQFF,TGTGCCAGCAGCCCTGGGGTCAATGAGCAGTTCTTC
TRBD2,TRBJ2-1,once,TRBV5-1,CASSSKLAGGNYNEQFF,TGCGCCAGCAGCTCAAAACTAGCGGGAGGGAACTACAATGAGCAGTTCTTC
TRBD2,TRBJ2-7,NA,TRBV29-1,CSVVGLAGLNYYEQYF,TGCAGCGTCGTCGGACTAGCGGGATTGAATTACTACGAGCAGTACTTC
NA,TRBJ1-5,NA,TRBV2,CASSGGGFHNQPQHF,TGTGCCAGCAGTGGGGGCGGGTTCCACAATCAGCCCCAGCATTTT
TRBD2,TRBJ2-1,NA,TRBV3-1,CASSPWLSASGDEQFF,TGTGCCAGCAGCCCCTGGCTCAGCGCTAGCGGGGATGAGCAGTTCTTC
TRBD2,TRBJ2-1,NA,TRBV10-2,CASNIRGGFDEQFF,TGCGCCAGCAATATCCGGGGGGGCTTCGATGAGCAGTTCTTC
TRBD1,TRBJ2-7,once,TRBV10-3,CAISTGTGMLDEQYF,TGTGCCATCAGTACCGGGACAGGGATGTTGGACGAGCAGTACTTC
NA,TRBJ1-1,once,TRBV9,CASSVGGGANTEAFF,TGTGCCAGCAGCGTAGGAGGGGGGGCTAACACTGAAGCTTTCTTT
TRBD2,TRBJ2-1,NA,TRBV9,CASSVDGGLGGYNEQFF,TGTGCCAGCAGCGTAGATGGAGGACTAGGTGGCTACAATGAGCAGTTCTTC
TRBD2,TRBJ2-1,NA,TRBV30,CASLAGGGHEQFF,TGTGCCTCACTAGCGGGAGGCGGGCATGAGCAGTTCTTC
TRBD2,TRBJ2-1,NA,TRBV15,CATSRKPGLAVYNEQFF,TGTGCCACCAGCAGAAAGCCGGGACTAGCGGTCTACAATGAGCAGTTCTTC
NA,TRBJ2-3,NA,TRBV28,CASSRTHTDTQYF,TGTGCCAGCAGTAGAACACACACAGATACGCAGTATTTT
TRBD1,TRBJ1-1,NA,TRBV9,CASSARDRISTEAFF,TGTGCCAGCAGCGCCCGGGACAGGATCTCCACTGAAGCTTTCTTT
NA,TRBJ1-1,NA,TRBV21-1,CASSTPGQTNTEAFF,TGTGCCAGCAGCACTCCGGGACAGACAAACACTGAAGCTTTCTTT
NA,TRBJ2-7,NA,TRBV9,CASSPRSGSYEQYF,TGTGCCAGCAGCCCCCGCTCCGGATCCTACGAGCAGTACTTC
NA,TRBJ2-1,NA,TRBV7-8,CASSLGQEKNEQFF,TGTGCCAGCAGCTTAGGCCAGGAGAAGAATGAGCAGTTCTTC
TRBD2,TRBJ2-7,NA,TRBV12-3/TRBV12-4,CASSLIAGNGYEQYF,TGTGCCAGCAGTTTAATAGCGGGAAATGGCTACGAGCAGTACTTC
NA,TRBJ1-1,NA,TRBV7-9,CASRDISPEAFF,TGTGCCAGCAGGGACATATCCCCTGAAGCTTTCTTT